What follows is one TCR beta chain and its context. Its antigen is still unknown. Base qualities are not at hand, and no much larger clone is one base apart. Library construction relied on the immunoSEQ multiplex PCR assay. Drawn from immuneACCESS, this table holds only the in-frame rearrangements with V and J called that TCRdb kept. Clones are partly lost; checked studies trace under half to an unresolved V gene and leave the rest unexplained. This sample lists around 80,000 clones; almost 99% were detected once. The top ten constitute around 0.22% of the sample. The sample originates from a study of technical replicates of blood from several donors (dated by TCRdb to 2017 to 2019). This receptor was taken from a human donor in good health. Source material: T cells isolated from PBMCs.

The nucleotide sequence is TGCGCCAGCAGCTTGGTGGGAACAGGCCATGGCTACACCTTC. Protein translation: CASSLVGTGHGYTF. This chain is built from TRBV5-1 and TRBJ1-2, and the D gene may be TRBD1, 5 bases matching. The CDR3, from cysteine to phenylalanine, totals 14 residues. CDR3 DNA only is kept here, 42 bases in frame from base 1. The germline V gene encodes CDR1 SGHRS and CDR2 YFSETQ. V loses 0 bases of germline sequence and J loses 6 bases, and the interval between the two ends is 12 bases. With all but the CDR3 taken from the reference TRBV5-1 and TRBJ1-2 genes, the full variable domain is: KAGVTQTPRYLIKTRGQQVTLSCSPISGHRSVSWYQQTPGQGLQFLFEYFSETQRNKGNFPGRFSGRQFSNSRSEMNVSTLELGDSALYLCASSLVGTGHGYTFGSGTRLTVV.